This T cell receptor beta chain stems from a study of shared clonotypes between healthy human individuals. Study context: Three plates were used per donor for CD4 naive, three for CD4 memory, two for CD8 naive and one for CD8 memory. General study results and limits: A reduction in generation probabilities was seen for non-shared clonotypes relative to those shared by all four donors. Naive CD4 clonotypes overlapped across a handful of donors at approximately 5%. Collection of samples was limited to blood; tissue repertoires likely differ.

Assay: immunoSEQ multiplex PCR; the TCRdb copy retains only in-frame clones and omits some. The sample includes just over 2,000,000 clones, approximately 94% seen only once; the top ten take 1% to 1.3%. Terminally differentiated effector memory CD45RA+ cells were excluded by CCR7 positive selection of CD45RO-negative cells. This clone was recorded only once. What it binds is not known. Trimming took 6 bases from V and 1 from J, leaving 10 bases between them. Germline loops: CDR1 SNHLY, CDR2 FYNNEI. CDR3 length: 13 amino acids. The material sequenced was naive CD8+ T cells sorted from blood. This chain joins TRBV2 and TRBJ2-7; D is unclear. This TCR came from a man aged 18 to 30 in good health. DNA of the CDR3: TGTGCCAGCAGAGAAACAGTATCCTACGAGCAGTACTTC. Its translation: CASRETVSYEQYF.